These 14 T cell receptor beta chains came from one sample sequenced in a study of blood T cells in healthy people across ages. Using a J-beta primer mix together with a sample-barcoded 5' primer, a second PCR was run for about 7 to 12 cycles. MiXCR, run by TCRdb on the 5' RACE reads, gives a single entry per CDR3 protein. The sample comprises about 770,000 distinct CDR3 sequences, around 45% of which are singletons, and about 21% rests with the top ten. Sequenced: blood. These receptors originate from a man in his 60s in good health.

The DNA for the CDR3 is TGTGCCAGCAGCTTCCTCGCCGCTATAGCGGGGGGCGGTTACAATGAGCAGTTCTTC. It translates to CASSFLAAIAGGGYNEQFF. The chain is built from TRBV7-2 and TRBJ2-1, with TRBD2 identical over 10 bases. Germline V gene data show CDR1 as SGHTA and CDR2 as FQGNSA. This CDR3 has 19 residues. The trim removed 3 bases at V and 4 bases at J, leaving 15 bases unmatched. The full variable domain, with the rest looked up from reference TRBV7-2 and TRBJ2-1, is GAGVSQSPSNKVTEKGKDVELRCDPISGHTALYWYRQSLGQGLEFLIYFQGNSAPDKSGLPSDRFSAERTGGSVSTLTIQRTQQEDSAVYLCASSFLAAIAGGGYNEQFFGPGTRLTVL.

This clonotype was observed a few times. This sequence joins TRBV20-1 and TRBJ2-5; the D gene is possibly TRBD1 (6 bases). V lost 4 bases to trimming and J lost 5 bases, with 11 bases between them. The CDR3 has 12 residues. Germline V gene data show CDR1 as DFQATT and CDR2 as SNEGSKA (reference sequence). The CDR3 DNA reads TGCAGTGCTAAGAGGGGGATGGAGACCCAGTACTTC. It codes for CSAKRGMETQYF.

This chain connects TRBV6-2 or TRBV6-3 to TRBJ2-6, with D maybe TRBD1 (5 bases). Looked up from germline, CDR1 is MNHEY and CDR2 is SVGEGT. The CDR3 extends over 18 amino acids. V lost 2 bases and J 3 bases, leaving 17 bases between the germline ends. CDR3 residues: CASSYGFSGIRGANVLTF. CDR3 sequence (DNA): TGTGCCAGCAGTTACGGATTTTCAGGGATACGTGGGGCCAACGTCCTGACTTTC.

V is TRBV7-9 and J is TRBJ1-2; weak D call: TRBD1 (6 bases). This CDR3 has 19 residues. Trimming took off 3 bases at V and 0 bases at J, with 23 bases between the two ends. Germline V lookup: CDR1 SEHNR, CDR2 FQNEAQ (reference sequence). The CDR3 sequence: CASSFVALGRGVSNYGYTF. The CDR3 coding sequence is TGTGCCAGCAGCTTTGTTGCTTTGGGCAGGGGAGTCTCTAACTATGGCTACACCTTC.

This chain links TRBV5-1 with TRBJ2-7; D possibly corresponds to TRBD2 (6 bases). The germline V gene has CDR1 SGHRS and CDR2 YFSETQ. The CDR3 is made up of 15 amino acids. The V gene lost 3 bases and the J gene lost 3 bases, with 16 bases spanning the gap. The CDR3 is CASSWGTFPGYEQYF. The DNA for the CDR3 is TGCGCCAGCAGCTGGGGGACTTTCCCCGGCTACGAGCAGTACTTC.

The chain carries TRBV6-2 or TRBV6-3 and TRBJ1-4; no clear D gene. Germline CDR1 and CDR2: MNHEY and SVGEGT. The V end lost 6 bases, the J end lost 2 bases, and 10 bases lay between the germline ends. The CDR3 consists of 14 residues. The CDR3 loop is CASRNRRTNEKLFF. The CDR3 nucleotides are TGTGCCAGCAGAAATAGGAGGACTAATGAAAAACTGTTTTTT.

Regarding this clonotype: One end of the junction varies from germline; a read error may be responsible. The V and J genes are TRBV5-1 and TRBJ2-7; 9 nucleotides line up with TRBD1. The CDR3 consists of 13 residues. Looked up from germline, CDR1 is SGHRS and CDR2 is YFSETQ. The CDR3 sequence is CPSSLTGGHEQYF. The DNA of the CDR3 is TGCCCCAGCAGCTTGACAGGGGGGCACGAGCAGTACTTC.

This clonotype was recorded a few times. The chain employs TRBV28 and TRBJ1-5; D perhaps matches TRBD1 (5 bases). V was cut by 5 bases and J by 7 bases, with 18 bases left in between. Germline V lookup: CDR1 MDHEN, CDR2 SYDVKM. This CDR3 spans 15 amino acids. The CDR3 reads CASSPRQGGYQPQHF. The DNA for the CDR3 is TGTGCCAGCAGTCCTAGGCAGGGTGGGTACCAGCCCCAGCATTTT.

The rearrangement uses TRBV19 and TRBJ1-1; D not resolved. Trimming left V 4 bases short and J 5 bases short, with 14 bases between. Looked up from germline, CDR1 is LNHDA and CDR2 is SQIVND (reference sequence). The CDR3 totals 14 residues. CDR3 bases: TGTGCCAGTAGTAGCACCGGGGTCTGGACTGAAGCTTTCTTT. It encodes CASSSTGVWTEAFF.

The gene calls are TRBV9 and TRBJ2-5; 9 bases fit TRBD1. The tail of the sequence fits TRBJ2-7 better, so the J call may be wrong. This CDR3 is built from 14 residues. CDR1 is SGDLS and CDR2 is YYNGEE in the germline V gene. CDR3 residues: CASSEDRGYYEQYF. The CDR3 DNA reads TGTGCCAGCAGCGAGGACAGGGGATATTACGAGCAGTACTTC.

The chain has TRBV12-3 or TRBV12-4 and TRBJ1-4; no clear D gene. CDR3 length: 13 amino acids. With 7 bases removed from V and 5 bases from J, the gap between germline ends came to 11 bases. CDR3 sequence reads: CASKGNPNEKLFF. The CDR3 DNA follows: TGTGCCAGCAAGGGCAACCCGAATGAAAAACTGTTTTTT.

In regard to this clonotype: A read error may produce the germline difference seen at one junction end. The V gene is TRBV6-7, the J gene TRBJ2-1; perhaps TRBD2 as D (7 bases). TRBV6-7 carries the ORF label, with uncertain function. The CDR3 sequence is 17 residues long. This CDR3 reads CAGSYSSAGAVYNEQFF. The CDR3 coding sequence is TGTGCCGGCAGTTACTCGAGTGCGGGGGCGGTCTACAATGAGCAGTTCTTC.

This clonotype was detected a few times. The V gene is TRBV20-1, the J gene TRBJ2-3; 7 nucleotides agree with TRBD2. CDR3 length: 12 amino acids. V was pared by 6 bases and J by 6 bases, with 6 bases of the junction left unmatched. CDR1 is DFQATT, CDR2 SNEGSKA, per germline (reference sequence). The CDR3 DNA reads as TGCAGTGCCCCCGGGGGGAGGGATACGCAGTATTTT. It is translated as CSAPGGRDTQYF.

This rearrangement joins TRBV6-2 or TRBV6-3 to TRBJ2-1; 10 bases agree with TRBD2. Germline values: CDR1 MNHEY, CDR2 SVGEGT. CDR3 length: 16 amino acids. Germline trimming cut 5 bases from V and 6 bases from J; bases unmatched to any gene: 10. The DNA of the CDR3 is TGTGCCAGCAGTGGGGGAGCGGGGGGGCCAGTCAATGAGCAGTTCTTC. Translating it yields CASSGGAGGPVNEQFF.